Below, one T cell receptor beta chain is given with its context. Germline CDR1 and CDR2: KGHSH and LQKENI. This CDR3 region has 13 residues. Trimming shortened V by 4 bases and J by 9 bases, and 13 bases separated the two germline ends. How the authors handled the data: From reference gene primer amplification, estimates of nucleated cell counts were derived. The repertoire was sequenced with immunoSEQ multiplex PCR; TCRdb's copy has only in-frame clones and lacks some. That table furnishes V, J and clone size, whereas the DNA furnished D and trimming. The repertoire consists of about 210,000 clones, with roughly four fifths occurring once and the leading ten covering approximately 8%. The data derive from a study of blood T cell repertoires in COVID-19. Study at large: Both acute and convalescent COVID-19 samples were obtained from the United States, Italy and Spain. Sources were T cells, B-cell-depleted T cells, or PBMCs; the material itself was cDNA or gDNA.

Sequenced material: peripheral blood. The V gene is TRBV18, the J gene TRBJ1-5; TRBD1 might be the D (5 bases). The receptor's source is a woman between 45 and 60 years old with active or convalescent COVID-19. The CDR3, as DNA: TGTGCCAGCTCACTAACAGACGGGGGGCCCCAGCATTTT. Protein product: CASSLTDGGPQHF.